This T cell receptor (beta chain) is from a study of shared clonotypes between healthy human individuals. The study's findings and limits: Generally, estimated richness proved larger in naive subsets than it did in memory subsets. Around 5% was the fraction of naive CD4 clonotypes found shared across a few donors.

With respect to this clone: The antigen is undetermined.

Sequencing was at deep level. The assay was immunoSEQ multiplex PCR, and TCRdb's table has in-frame clones only and misses some. The table shows 200,000 to 250,000 clones, with 50% to 80% occurring only once. Sequenced input: memory CD4+ T cells sorted from blood. Subset given: CD45RA-negative fraction. The TCR originated in a young man in good health.

Here the CDR3 DNA reads TGTGCCAGCAGACCGGGGACTATGAACACCGGGGAGCTGTTTTTT. Protein sequence: CASRPGTMNTGELFF. This chain connects TRBV6-5 to TRBJ2-2; TRBD2 agrees at 7 bases. This CDR3 comprises 15 residues. J was trimmed by 1 base and V by 6 bases; bases with no gene match: 5. Germline lookup yields CDR1 MNHEY and CDR2 SVGAGI.